This T cell receptor (beta chain) was profiled in a study of T cells after yellow fever vaccination. Whole-study context: Preparation of the low-cell-number fractions used SMART-Seq v4 Ultra Low Input. Findings and caveats of the study: One caveat is that FACS-sorted repertoires could contain abundant clonotypes contaminating from the bulk population. Weaker, the secondary response had a peak occurring faster, on day 5 versus 15. Post-booster samples contained most primary-vaccination clones (around 96% CD4, about 90% CD8).

Deletions cut 6 bases from V and 2 bases from J, with 7 bases between. CDR3 size: 12 residues. Each CDR3 protein gets one entry after TCRdb re-called the 5' RACE reads with MiXCR. The profile covers under 700,000 distinct CDR3 sequences, with around 17% appearing a single time and roughly 17% taken by the ten largest. As for this clonotype: Its target is unknown.

The chain carries TRBV12-3 or TRBV12-4 and TRBJ1-1; possible D gene TRBD1, 6 bases. The sequence derives from a man between 18 and 35 years old who received the YFV17D yellow fever vaccine. The starting material was PBMCs, obtained around 5 days after the first yellow fever vaccination. CDR3 in amino acids: CASRGQNTEAFF. In DNA, the CDR3 is TGTGCCAGCAGGGGACAAAACACTGAAGCTTTCTTT.